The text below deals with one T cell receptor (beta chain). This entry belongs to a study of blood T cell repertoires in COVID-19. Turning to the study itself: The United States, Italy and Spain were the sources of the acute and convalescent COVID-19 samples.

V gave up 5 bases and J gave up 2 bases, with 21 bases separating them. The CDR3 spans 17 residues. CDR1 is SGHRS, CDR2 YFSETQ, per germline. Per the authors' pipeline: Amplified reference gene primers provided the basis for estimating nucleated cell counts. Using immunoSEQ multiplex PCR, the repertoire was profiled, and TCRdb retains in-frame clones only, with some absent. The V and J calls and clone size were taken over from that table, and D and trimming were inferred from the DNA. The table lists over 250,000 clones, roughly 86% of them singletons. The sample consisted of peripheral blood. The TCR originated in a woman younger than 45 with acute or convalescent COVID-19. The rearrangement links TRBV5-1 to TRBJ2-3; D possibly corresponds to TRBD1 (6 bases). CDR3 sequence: CASRLMVRDTYTDTQYF. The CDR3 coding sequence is TGCGCCAGCAGACTGATGGTACGGGACACCTACACAGATACGCAGTATTTT. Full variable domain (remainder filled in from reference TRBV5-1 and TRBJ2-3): KAGVTQTPRYLIKTRGQQVTLSCSPISGHRSVSWYQQTPGQGLQFLFEYFSETQRNKGNFPGRFSGRQFSNSRSEMNVSTLELGDSALYLCASRLMVRDTYTDTQYFGPGTRLTVL.